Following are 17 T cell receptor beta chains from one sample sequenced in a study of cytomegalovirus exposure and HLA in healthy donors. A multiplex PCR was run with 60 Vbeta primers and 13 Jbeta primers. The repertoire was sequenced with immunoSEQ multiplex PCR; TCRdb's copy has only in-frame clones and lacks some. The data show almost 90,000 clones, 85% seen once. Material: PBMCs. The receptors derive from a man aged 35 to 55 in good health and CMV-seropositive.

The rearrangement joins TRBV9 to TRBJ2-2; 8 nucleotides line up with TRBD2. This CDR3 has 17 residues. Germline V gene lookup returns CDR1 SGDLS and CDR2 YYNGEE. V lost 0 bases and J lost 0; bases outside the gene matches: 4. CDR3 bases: TGTGCCAGCAGCGTAGTGGCGGGAGGTACGAACACCGGGGAGCTGTTTTTT. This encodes CASSVVAGGTNTGELFF.

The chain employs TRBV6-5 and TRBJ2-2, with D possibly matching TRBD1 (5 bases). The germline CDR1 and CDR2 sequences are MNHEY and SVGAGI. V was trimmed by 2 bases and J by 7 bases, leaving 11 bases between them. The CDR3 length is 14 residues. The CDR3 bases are TGTGCCAGCAGTTACGCCCACCAGGGCGGGGAGCTGTTTTTT. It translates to CASSYAHQGGELFF.

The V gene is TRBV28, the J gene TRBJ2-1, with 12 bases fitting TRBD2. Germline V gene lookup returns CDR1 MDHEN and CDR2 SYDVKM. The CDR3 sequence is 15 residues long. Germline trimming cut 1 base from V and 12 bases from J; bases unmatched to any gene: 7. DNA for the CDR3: TGTGCCAGCAGTTTATCGAGACTAGCGGGAGTGGGGCAGTTCTTC. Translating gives CASSLSRLAGVGQFF.

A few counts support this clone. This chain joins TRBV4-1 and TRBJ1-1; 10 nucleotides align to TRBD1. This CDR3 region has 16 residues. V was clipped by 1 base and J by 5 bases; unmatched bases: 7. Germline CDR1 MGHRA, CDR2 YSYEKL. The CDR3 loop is CASSQVGQGRRTEAFF. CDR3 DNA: TGCGCCAGCAGCCAAGTGGGACAGGGGAGGCGGACTGAAGCTTTCTTT.

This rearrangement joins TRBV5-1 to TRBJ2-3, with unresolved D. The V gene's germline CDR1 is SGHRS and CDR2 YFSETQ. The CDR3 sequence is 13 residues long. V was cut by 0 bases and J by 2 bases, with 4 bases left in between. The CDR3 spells CASSLDNTDTQYF. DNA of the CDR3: TGCGCCAGCAGCTTGGATAACACAGATACGCAGTATTTT.

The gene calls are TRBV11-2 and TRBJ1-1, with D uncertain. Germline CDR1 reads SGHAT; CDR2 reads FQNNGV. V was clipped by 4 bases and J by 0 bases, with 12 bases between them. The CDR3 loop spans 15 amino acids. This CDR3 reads CASSSLLRVNTEAFF. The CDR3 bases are TGTGCCAGCAGCTCTTTACTCCGGGTGAACACTGAAGCTTTCTTT.

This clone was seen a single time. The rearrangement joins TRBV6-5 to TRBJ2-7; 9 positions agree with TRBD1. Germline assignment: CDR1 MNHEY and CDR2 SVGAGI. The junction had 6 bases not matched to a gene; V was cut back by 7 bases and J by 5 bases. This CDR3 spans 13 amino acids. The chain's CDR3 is CASKQGAGDEQYF. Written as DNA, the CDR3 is TGTGCCAGCAAACAGGGGGCGGGTGACGAGCAGTACTTC.

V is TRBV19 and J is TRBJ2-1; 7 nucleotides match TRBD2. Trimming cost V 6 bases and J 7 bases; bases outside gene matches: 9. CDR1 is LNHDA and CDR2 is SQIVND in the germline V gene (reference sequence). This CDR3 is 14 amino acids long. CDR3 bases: TGTGCCAGTAGCCCGCTTGTGGGGGGGAATGAGCAGTTCTTC. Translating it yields CASSPLVGGNEQFF. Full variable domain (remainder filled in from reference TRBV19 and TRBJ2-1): DGGITQSPKYLFRKEGQNVTLSCEQNLNHDAMYWYRQDPGQGLRLIYYSQIVNDFQKGDIAEGYSVSREKKESFPLTVTSAQKNPTAFYLCASSPLVGGNEQFFGPGTRLTVL.

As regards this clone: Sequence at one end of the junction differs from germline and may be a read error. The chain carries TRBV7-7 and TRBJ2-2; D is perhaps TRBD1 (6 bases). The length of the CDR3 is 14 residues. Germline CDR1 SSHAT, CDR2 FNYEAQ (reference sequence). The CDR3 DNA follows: TGTGCTAGCAGCCTCGACGGACAGCACCAGGAGCTGTTTTTT. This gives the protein CASSLDGQHQELFF.

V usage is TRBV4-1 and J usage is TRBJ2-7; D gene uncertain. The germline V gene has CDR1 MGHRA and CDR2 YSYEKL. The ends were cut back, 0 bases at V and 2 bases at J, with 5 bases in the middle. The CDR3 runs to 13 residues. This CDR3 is CASSQDLTYEQYF. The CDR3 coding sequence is TGCGCCAGCAGCCAAGACTTAACCTACGAGCAGTACTTC.

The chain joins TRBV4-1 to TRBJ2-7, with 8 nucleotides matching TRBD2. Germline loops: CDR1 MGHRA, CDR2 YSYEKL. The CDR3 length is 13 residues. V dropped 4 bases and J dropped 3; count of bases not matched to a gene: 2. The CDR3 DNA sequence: TGCGCCAGCAGCCGGGGACTAGACTACGAGCAGTACTTC. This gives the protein CASSRGLDYEQYF.

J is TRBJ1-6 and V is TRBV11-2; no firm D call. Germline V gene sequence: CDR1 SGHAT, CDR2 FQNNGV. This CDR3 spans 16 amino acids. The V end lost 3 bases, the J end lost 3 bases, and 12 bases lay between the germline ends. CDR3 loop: CASSLSSGNYNSPLHF. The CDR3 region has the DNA TGTGCCAGCAGCTTGTCCTCGGGAAACTATAATTCACCCCTCCACTTT. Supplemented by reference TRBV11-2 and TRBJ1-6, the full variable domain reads EAGVAQSPRYKIIEKRQSVAFWCNPISGHATLYWYQQILGQGPKLLIQFQNNGVVDDSQLPKDRFSAERLKGVDSTLKIQPAKLEDSAVYLCASSLSSGNYNSPLHFGNGTRLTVT.

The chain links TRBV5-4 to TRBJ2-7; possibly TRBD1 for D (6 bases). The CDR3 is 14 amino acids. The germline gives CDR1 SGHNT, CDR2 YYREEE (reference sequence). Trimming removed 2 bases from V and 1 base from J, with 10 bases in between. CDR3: CASSFQGQSYEQYF. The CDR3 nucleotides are TGTGCCAGCAGCTTCCAAGGACAGTCCTACGAGCAGTACTTC. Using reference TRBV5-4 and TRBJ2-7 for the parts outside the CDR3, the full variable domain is ETGVTQSPTHLIKTRGQQVTLRCSSQSGHNTVSWYQQALGQGPQFIFQYYREEENGRGNFPPRFSGLQFPNYSSELNVNALELDDSALYLCASSFQGQSYEQYFGPGTRLTVT.

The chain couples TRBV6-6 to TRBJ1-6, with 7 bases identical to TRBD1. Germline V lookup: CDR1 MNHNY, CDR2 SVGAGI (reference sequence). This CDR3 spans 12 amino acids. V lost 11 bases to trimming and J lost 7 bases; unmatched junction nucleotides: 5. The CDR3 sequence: CAGGTVNSPLHF. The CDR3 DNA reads TGTGCCGGTGGGACAGTCAATTCACCCCTCCACTTT.

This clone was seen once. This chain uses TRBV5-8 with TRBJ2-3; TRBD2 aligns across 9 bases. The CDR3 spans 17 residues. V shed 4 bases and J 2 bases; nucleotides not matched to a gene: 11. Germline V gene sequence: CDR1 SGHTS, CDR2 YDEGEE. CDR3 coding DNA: TGTGCCAGCAGCCCGAACCTGCTAGCGGGGTTCACAGATACGCAGTATTTT. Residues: CASSPNLLAGFTDTQYF. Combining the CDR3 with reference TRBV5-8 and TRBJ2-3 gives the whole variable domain EAGVTQSPTHLIKTRGQQATLRCSPISGHTSVYWYQQALGLGLQFLLWYDEGEERNRGNFPPRFSGRQFPNYSSELNVNALELEDSALYLCASSPNLLAGFTDTQYFGPGTRLTVL.

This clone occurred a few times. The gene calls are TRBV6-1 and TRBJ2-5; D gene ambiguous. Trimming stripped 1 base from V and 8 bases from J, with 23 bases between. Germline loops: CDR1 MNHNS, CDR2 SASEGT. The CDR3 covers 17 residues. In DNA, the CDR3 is TGTGCCAGCAGTGAAGTGATAGCCCCAATACGCCCTCCAACCCAGTACTTC. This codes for CASSEVIAPIRPPTQYF.

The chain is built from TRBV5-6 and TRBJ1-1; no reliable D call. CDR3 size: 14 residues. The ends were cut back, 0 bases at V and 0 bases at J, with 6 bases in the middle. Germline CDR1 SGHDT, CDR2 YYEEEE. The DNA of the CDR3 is TGTGCCAGCAGCTTGGACAGAGTGAACACTGAAGCTTTCTTT. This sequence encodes CASSLDRVNTEAFF.